This T cell receptor beta chain stems from a study of regulatory T cells in long-lasting Graves disease. Study-wide context: Positivity for TSH receptor antibodies plus over 5 years of antithyroid drugs meant persistent Graves' disease.

Trimming stripped 3 bases from V and 3 bases from J, with 6 bases between. This CDR3 contains 13 residues. Germline assignment: CDR1 MRHNA and CDR2 SNTAGT. The TCR beta library used iRepertoire HTBI primers with Arm-PCR amplification of CDR3. TCRdb ran MiXCR on the multiplex PCR reads and lists one entry per CDR3 protein. The sample records 650,000 to 700,000 distinct CDR3 sequences, 25% to 35% being singletons. This sample's time point: persistent/refractory GD, antithyroid drugs over 5 years with positive TRAb. The authors made the TCR library using RNA they extracted from PBMCs. In each case, Graves' disease was diagnosed per American Thyroid Association guidelines. Nine milliliters of peripheral blood went into EDTA tubes.

The chain combines TRBV6-4 with TRBJ1-3; D unclear. The sequence was collected from a female donor with Graves disease. The sample was peripheral blood mononuclear cells (PBMCs), taken when the disease was refractory, from a patient treated with antithyroid drugs. CDR3 bases: TGTGCCAGCAGTGAATTCCATGGAAACACCATATATTTT. It yields the protein CASSEFHGNTIYF.